The next 9 T cell receptor beta chains were all read from a single sample in a study of cytomegalovirus exposure and HLA in healthy donors. Sequencing was performed with immunoSEQ multiplex PCR; in TCRdb, only in-frame clones are kept and a portion is missing. The sample shows about 200,000 clones, 84% of them seen only once. Input material: PBMCs. The origin of the receptors is a woman aged 25 to 39 in good health and CMV-seropositive.

The gene calls are TRBV5-1 and TRBJ2-7, with D possibly being TRBD1 (7 bases). V lost 0 bases and J 8 bases, leaving 12 bases between the germline ends. Germline V gene sequence: CDR1 SGHRS, CDR2 YFSETQ. This CDR3 spans 13 amino acids. The CDR3 sequence is CASSLEEGAKQYF. The DNA of the CDR3 is TGCGCCAGCAGCTTGGAGGAGGGGGCTAAGCAGTACTTC.

As concerns this clone: This sample also contains other DNA sequences that code for the same CDR3. The CDR3 sequence is CASSEQGRNTEAFF. The CDR3 nucleotides read TGTGCCAGCAGTGAACAGGGCCGGAACACTGAAGCTTTCTTT. This sequence joins TRBV2 and TRBJ1-1, with D possibly being TRBD1 (5 bases). V was trimmed by 2 bases and J by 1 base, leaving 8 bases between them. The CDR3 is 14 amino acids. Germline CDR1 SNHLY, CDR2 FYNNEI.

This clone is a singleton in its sample. The V call is TRBV27, the J call TRBJ1-1; 8 nucleotides match TRBD1. V gave up 5 bases and J gave up 4 bases; unmatched junction bases: 9. Germline CDR1 MNHEY, CDR2 SMNVEV (reference sequence). The CDR3 runs to 15 residues. This CDR3 is CASSLQRTGFTEAFF. The DNA of the CDR3 is TGTGCCAGCAGTCTCCAACGGACAGGGTTCACTGAAGCTTTCTTT.

This clone was seen only a few times. The chain is built from TRBV2 and TRBJ1-1, with D maybe TRBD1 (6 bases). Between the trimmed V and J ends, which lost 4 bases and 0 bases, there was a span of 6 bases. The CDR3 runs 13 residues. Germline CDR1 SNHLY, CDR2 FYNNEI. As DNA, the CDR3 is TGTGCCAGCAGTGGGACAGTGAACACTGAAGCTTTCTTT. It yields the protein CASSGTVNTEAFF.

In this sample, this clone turned up once. In DNA form, the CDR3 reads TGCAGCGTTGAGGGACTAGCGGGAGGGCCCCAATCCTACAATGAGCAGTTCTTC. This translates into CSVEGLAGGPQSYNEQFF. The genes are TRBV29-1 and TRBJ2-1, with 16 bases aligning to TRBD2. The CDR3 contains 18 residues. Germline lookup yields CDR1 SQVTM and CDR2 ANQGSEA. V gave up 3 bases and J gave up 1 base; unmatched junction bases: 6.

The chain joins TRBV12-5 to TRBJ2-1; TRBD2 matches at 8 bases. Looked up from germline, CDR1 is LGHNT and CDR2 is FRNRAP. This CDR3 spans 15 amino acids. V lost 7 bases to trimming and J lost 10 bases; unmatched junction nucleotides: 15. The CDR3 bases are TGTGCTAGTGTCCCGGGACTAGACGTGATAGGCGAGCAGTTCTTC. Translating it yields CASVPGLDVIGEQFF. The full variable domain, in which reference TRBV12-5 and TRBJ2-1 provide the parts outside the CDR3, is DARVTQTPRHKVTEMGQEVTMRCQPILGHNTVFWYRQTMMQGLELLAYFRNRAPLDDSGMPKDRFSAEMPDATLATLKIQPSEPRDSAVYFCASVPGLDVIGEQFFGPGTRLTVL.

This chain joins TRBV30 and TRBJ1-3; 8 bases fit TRBD1. The CDR3 length is 15 residues. The ends lost 3 bases at V and 3 bases at J; junction bases unmatched: 7. CDR1 is GTSNPN and CDR2 is SVGIG in the germline V gene (reference sequence). The CDR3 reads CAWRTTGELGNTIYF. In nucleotides, the CDR3 is TGTGCCTGGAGGACGACAGGGGAACTTGGAAACACCATATATTTT. Full variable domain (missing parts from reference TRBV30 and TRBJ1-3): SQTIHQWPATLVQPVGSPLSLECTVEGTSNPNLYWYRQAAGRGLQLLFYSVGIGQISSEVPQNLSASRPQDRQFILSSKKLLLSDSGFYLCAWRTTGELGNTIYFGEGSWLTVV.

Concerning this clone: One end of the junction varies from germline; a read error may be responsible. The chain has TRBV29-1 and TRBJ2-7; TRBD2 matches at 9 bases. The CDR3 contains 15 residues. From germline, CDR1 is SQVTM and CDR2 ANQGSEA. The CDR3 spells CSVEQASGNSHEQYF. As DNA, the CDR3 is TGCAGCGTTGAACAGGCTAGCGGGAACTCCCACGAGCAGTACTTC.

DNA for the CDR3: TGTGCCAGCAGCTTCAAACCGGGACAACGACAAGAGACCCAGTACTTC. This encodes CASSFKPGQRQETQYF. V and J are TRBV27 and TRBJ2-5, with D perhaps matching TRBD1 (6 bases). This CDR3 contains 16 residues. V lost 6 bases, J lost 2 bases, and 19 bases lay in between. The germline V gene has CDR1 MNHEY and CDR2 SMNVEV (reference sequence).